The T cell receptor (beta chain) described here comes from a study of T cell changes during pregnancy in multiple sclerosis. Libraries were prepared by immunoSEQ multiplex PCR; TCRdb keeps only in-frame clonotypes and omits some of them. This table has tens of thousands of clones, under 95% appearing once. In germline, CDR1 is SGHNT, CDR2 YYREEE (reference sequence). The CDR3 length is 14 residues. V lost 4 bases to trimming and J lost 1 base, with 12 bases between them. The TCR comes from a female donor with multiple sclerosis, enrolled in a pregnancy study. The specimen was CD4+ T cells from peripheral blood mononuclear cells, collected in the second trimester of pregnancy. The chain uses TRBV5-4 and TRBJ2-7; D gene unclear. The CDR3 protein is CASSAHGGSYEQYF. CDR3 bases: TGTGCCAGCAGCGCGCACGGCGGATCCTACGAGCAGTACTTC.